This T cell receptor (beta chain) was captured by sequencing in a study of T cell responses to AZD1222 COVID-19 vaccine. The CDR3 has 15 amino acids. Trimming took off 0 bases at V and 8 bases at J, with 16 bases between the two ends. Germline-derived CDR1 and CDR2 are SEHNR and FQNEAQ (reference sequence). Profiling relied on immunoSEQ multiplex PCR, and the TCRdb table lists in-frame clones only, not all of them. The table has 130,000 or so clones, over 90% seen once; the top ten hold about 5%. Material: peripheral blood, obtained on day 0 of AZD1222 vaccination. The TCR originated in an adult in good health. The rearrangement uses TRBV7-9 and TRBJ1-2, with a possible D match to TRBD1 (5 bases). The CDR3 bases are TGTGCCAGCAGCTTAGCTACCGGGGCCCAAGGAGGCTACACCTTC. It yields the protein CASSLATGAQGGYTF.